These 18 T cell receptor beta chains came from one sample sequenced in a study of blood T cell repertoires in COVID-19. Sequencing was performed with immunoSEQ multiplex PCR; in TCRdb, only in-frame clones are kept and a portion is missing. The table has more than 400,000 clones, over 75% seen once. The specimen was peripheral blood. Receptors originate from a human donor in a cohort sampled during active COVID-19.

In its sample, this clone was seen a few times. The gene calls are TRBV5-6 and TRBJ2-7; possibly TRBD2 for D (5 bases). This CDR3 contains 14 residues. The germline V gene encodes CDR1 SGHDT and CDR2 YYEEEE. Between the trimmed V and J ends, which lost 0 bases and 6 bases, there was a span of 13 bases. CDR3 loop: CASSLAGVQGEQYF. CDR3 bases: TGTGCCAGCAGCTTGGCCGGGGTACAAGGCGAGCAGTACTTC.

The chain links TRBV5-3 to TRBJ2-7, with D perhaps TRBD2 (5 bases). TRBV5-3 qualifies as an ORF whose function is uncertain. The CDR3 runs 15 residues. Trimming removed 0 bases from V and 1 base from J, with 11 bases in between. CDR3 residues: CARSLERDPSYEQYF. In DNA, the CDR3 is TGTGCCAGAAGCTTGGAGAGGGATCCTTCCTACGAGCAGTACTTC.

V is TRBV9 and J is TRBJ2-3; maybe TRBD2 (6 bases). Trimming removed 0 bases from V and 2 bases from J, with 7 bases in between. Germline values: CDR1 SGDLS, CDR2 YYNGEE. The CDR3 is 14 residues long. CDR3 loop: CASSVGGDTDTQYF. As DNA, the CDR3 is TGTGCCAGCAGCGTAGGCGGGGACACAGATACGCAGTATTTT.

A single count supports this clone. The V gene is TRBV5-1, the J gene TRBJ2-3; no clear D. V gave up 4 bases and J gave up 2 bases, with 11 bases separating them. Germline assignment: CDR1 SGHRS and CDR2 YFSETQ. The CDR3 runs to 14 residues. CDR3: CASSRSLITDTQYF. For the CDR3, the DNA is TGCGCCAGCAGCCGGAGTCTTATCACAGATACGCAGTATTTT.

The J gene is TRBJ2-5, the V gene TRBV5-4, with D possibly matching TRBD2 (5 bases). Germline lookup yields CDR1 SGHNT and CDR2 YYREEE (reference sequence). Between the trimmed V and J ends, which lost 0 bases and 3 bases, there was a span of 9 bases. The CDR3 has 14 residues. The CDR3 sequence: CASSLAGVEETQYF. The DNA of the CDR3 is TGTGCCAGCAGCTTGGCCGGGGTAGAAGAGACCCAGTACTTC.

The chain employs TRBV5-4 and TRBJ2-7, with 10 bases matching TRBD2. Germline V gives CDR1 SGHNT, CDR2 YYREEE (reference sequence). The ends lost 4 bases at V and 6 bases at J; junction bases unmatched: 10. CDR3 length equals 15 residues. The DNA for the CDR3 is TGTGCCAGCAGCGGGAGCGGGAGGGTCACGGGCGAGCAGTACTTC. Translating it yields CASSGSGRVTGEQYF. Combining the CDR3 with reference TRBV5-4 and TRBJ2-7 gives the whole variable domain ETGVTQSPTHLIKTRGQQVTLRCSSQSGHNTVSWYQQALGQGPQFIFQYYREEENGRGNFPPRFSGLQFPNYSSELNVNALELDDSALYLCASSGSGRVTGEQYFGPGTRLTVT.

The chain combines TRBV6-5 with TRBJ2-7, with D maybe TRBD1 (6 bases). V lost 2 bases and J lost 0, with 14 bases in between. This CDR3 is built from 16 residues. The germline CDR1 and CDR2 sequences are MNHEY and SVGAGI. For the CDR3, the DNA is TGTGCCAGCAGTTACGGGACAAGCCGGGGCTCCTACGAGCAGTACTTC. Translating gives CASSYGTSRGSYEQYF.

Of note for this clone: A read error may account for a junction end that differs from germline. Other nucleotide sequences from this sample produce the same CDR3. V is TRBV27 and J is TRBJ1-2; possibly TRBD1 for D (6 bases). Germline V gene sequence: CDR1 MNHEY, CDR2 SMNVEV (reference sequence). The CDR3 covers 14 residues. DNA of the CDR3: TGTGCCAGCAGTCGATCAGGGGTATACTATGGCTACACTTTC. Residues: CASSRSGVYYGYTF.

The V call is TRBV29-1, the J call TRBJ1-5, with D perhaps matching TRBD1 (6 bases). Trimming removed 4 bases at V and 3 bases at J, with 13 bases between. Germline CDR1 reads SQVTM; CDR2 reads ANQGSEA. The length of the CDR3 is 14 residues. CDR3 residues: CSVAAQGHNQPQHF. In DNA form, the CDR3 reads TGCAGCGTTGCGGCCCAGGGACACAATCAGCCCCAGCATTTT. The full variable domain, completed using reference TRBV29-1 and TRBJ1-5, is SAVISQKPSRDICQRGTSLTIQCQVDSQVTMMFWYRQQPGQSLTLIATANQGSEATYESGFVIDKFPISRPNLTFSTLTVSNMSPEDSSIYLCSVAAQGHNQPQHFGDGTRLSIL.

The chain combines TRBV5-1 with TRBJ1-5; D might be TRBD1 (6 bases). Germline values: CDR1 SGHRS, CDR2 YFSETQ. The V and J ends lost 3 bases and 7 bases respectively, with 11 bases between them. The CDR3 runs 13 residues. CDR3 protein: CASSYGGGQPQHF. The CDR3 DNA follows: TGCGCCAGCAGCTACGGGGGGGGCCAGCCCCAGCATTTT. The entire variable domain, with the rest obtained from reference TRBV5-1 and TRBJ1-5, is as follows: KAGVTQTPRYLIKTRGQQVTLSCSPISGHRSVSWYQQTPGQGLQFLFEYFSETQRNKGNFPGRFSGRQFSNSRSEMNVSTLELGDSALYLCASSYGGGQPQHFGDGTRLSIL.

This rearrangement joins TRBV19 to TRBJ2-1; 10 nucleotides line up with TRBD2. Trimming at V came to 1 base and at J to 5 bases, leaving 2 bases not matched to a gene. The CDR3 length is 15 residues. Germline CDR1 LNHDA, CDR2 SQIVND (reference sequence). The CDR3 DNA sequence: TGTGCCAGTAGTATAGTCACTAGCGGGAACAATGAGCAGTTCTTC. Protein sequence: CASSIVTSGNNEQFF.

The chain employs TRBV6-5 and TRBJ1-2; perhaps TRBD1 as D (5 bases). V shed 7 bases and J shed 4 bases, with 13 bases lying between them. Looked up from germline, CDR1 is MNHEY and CDR2 is SVGAGI. The CDR3 runs 13 residues. In DNA, the CDR3 is TGTGCCAGCACCAAACACCAGGGCTATGGCTACACCTTC. Translation: CASTKHQGYGYTF.

This clone was counted a single time. V gene TRBV19 combines with J gene TRBJ2-3; 10 nucleotides match TRBD1. The germline V gene has CDR1 LNHDA and CDR2 SQIVND (reference sequence). The CDR3 length is 14 residues. Trimming removed 7 bases from V and 7 bases from J; junction bases left unmatched: 8. The CDR3 region has the DNA TGTGCCAGTATGAAGACAGGGGGCTGGTATACGCAGTATTTT. Its translation: CASMKTGGWYTQYF.

This chain connects TRBV6-6 to TRBJ2-1, with TRBD1 identical over 8 bases. V lost 5 bases, J lost 6 bases, and 12 bases stayed unmatched. CDR3 size: 16 residues. Germline V lookup: CDR1 MNHNY, CDR2 SVGAGI (reference sequence). The CDR3 loop reads CASSKPGQGGGNEQFF. In DNA, the CDR3 is TGTGCCAGCAGTAAACCCGGACAGGGAGGCGGCAATGAGCAGTTCTTC.

Details on this clone: The DNA is left out, because the CDR3 cannot be placed on it with certainty; the CDR3 is given as TCRdb lists it. The rearrangement uses TRBV6-5 and TRBJ2-5; the table gives TRBD2 as D, unverified against the DNA. The germline gives CDR1 MNHEY, CDR2 SVGAGI. The CDR3 region is 13 residues in length, termini included. CDR3 protein: CASSTSERETQYF.

The V call is TRBV7-8, the J call TRBJ2-7; 13 bases line up with TRBD2. The CDR3 covers 17 residues. Trimming cost V 0 bases and J 7 bases; bases outside gene matches: 9. Germline values: CDR1 SGHVS, CDR2 FQNEAQ. The CDR3 sequence is CASSLAPTSGRALEQYF. CDR3 nucleotide sequence: TGTGCCAGCAGCTTAGCCCCTACTAGCGGGAGGGCCTTAGAGCAGTACTTC. Complete variable domain (other parts from reference TRBV7-8 and TRBJ2-7): GAGVSQSPRYKVAKRGQDVALRCDPISGHVSLFWYQQALGQGPEFLTYFQNEAQLDKSGLPSDRFFAERPEGSVSTLKIQRTQQEDSAVYLCASSLAPTSGRALEQYFGPGTRLTVT.

The chain uses TRBV10-3 and TRBJ2-2; D remains ambiguous. Between the trimmed V and J ends, which lost 5 bases and 2 bases, there was a span of 15 bases. Germline values: CDR1 ENHRY, CDR2 SYGVKD. This CDR3 spans 16 amino acids. CDR3 amino acids: CAISPPLVLNTGELFF. CDR3 in DNA: TGTGCCATCAGTCCCCCCCTCGTTTTAAACACCGGGGAGCTGTTTTTT.

The chain is built from TRBV9 and TRBJ2-5, with 8 bases fitting TRBD2. Trimming cost V 3 bases and J 5 bases; bases outside gene matches: 9. The CDR3 is 15 residues long. Germline CDR1 and CDR2: SGDLS and YYNGEE. CDR3 DNA sequence: TGTGCCAGCAGCGGAGTGGCGGGAGGAGGGGAGACCCAGTACTTC. Translation: CASSGVAGGGETQYF.